The rows below give T cell receptor beta chains drawn from one sample of a study of blood T cell repertoires in COVID-19. The method was immunoSEQ multiplex PCR; TCRdb's version includes in-frame clones alone and lacks a portion of them. Of 220,000 or so clones listed, 82% are singletons. Sequenced input: PBMCs or T cells enriched from blood (not recorded which). The receptor set was obtained from a woman in her sixties who had recovered from COVID-19. Both conserved end residues are part of each CDR3. The D gene is left open where the match is weak. Clone size is stated in some rows and not others, as once, few, many or a class when expanded.

abundance	v_gene	d_gene	j_gene	CDR3aa	CDR3nt
-	TRBV15	-	TRBJ1-4	CATSPFRRANEKLFF	TGTGCCACCAGTCCCTTCCGGAGGGCTAATGAAAAACTGTTTTTT
-	TRBV15	-	TRBJ2-7	CATSRDQGSRVWYEQYF	TGTGCCACCAGCAGAGATCAGGGAAGCAGGGTTTGGTACGAGCAGTACTTC
-	TRBV19	TRBD2	TRBJ2-7	CASSNYGLAGVGEQYF	TGTGCCAGTAGCAACTATGGACTAGCGGGAGTGGGGGAGCAGTACTTC
few	TRBV2	-	TRBJ1-2	CASSASGVNYGYTF	TGTGCCAGCAGTGCATCCGGGGTTAACTATGGCTACACCTTC
-	TRBV7-9	-	TRBJ2-7	CASSKTNYEQYF	TGTGCCAGCAGCAAAACAAACTACGAGCAGTACTTC
-	TRBV5-1	-	TRBJ1-1	CASSSTGDTEAFF	TGCGCCAGCAGCTCCACAGGCGACACTGAAGCTTTCTTT
-	TRBV15	-	TRBJ1-4	CATSRDSGEGEKLFF	TGTGCCACCAGCAGAGATTCGGGGGAGGGGGAAAAACTGTTTTTT
-	TRBV5-1	TRBD2	TRBJ2-5	CASSLTSGKETQYF	TGCGCCAGCAGCTTGACTAGCGGAAAAGAGACCCAGTACTTC
-	TRBV5-1	TRBD2	TRBJ2-5	CASSLAGGPGETQYF	TGCGCCAGCAGCTTGGCGGGAGGGCCCGGGGAGACCCAGTACTTC
-	TRBV14	TRBD1	TRBJ1-1	CASSTDRKNTEAFF	TGTGCCAGCAGCACGGACAGGAAGAACACTGAAGCTTTCTTT
-	TRBV4-1	-	TRBJ2-1	CASSQVGGGEQFF	TGCGCCAGCAGCCAAGTTGGGGGCGGTGAGCAGTTCTTC
-	TRBV6-1	-	TRBJ2-1	CASSEGPPVDEQFF	TGTGCCAGCAGTGAAGGGCCACCTGTCGATGAGCAGTTCTTC
-	TRBV12-3/TRBV12-4	-	TRBJ1-1	CASSGLRVTEAFF	TGTGCCAGCAGTGGGTTGCGGGTCACTGAAGCTTTCTTT
-	TRBV11-2	-	TRBJ1-2	CASSLERTANYGYTF	TGTGCCAGCAGCTTAGAAAGGACAGCCAACTATGGCTACACCTTC
-	TRBV7-8	TRBD1	TRBJ1-1	CASSLATEGAPTEAFF	TGTGCCAGCAGCTTAGCAACGGAGGGGGCGCCCACTGAAGCTTTCTTT
-	TRBV11-3	-	TRBJ2-3	CASSFAAGSTDTQYF	TGTGCCAGCAGCTTCGCTGCAGGGAGCACAGATACGCAGTATTTT
once	TRBV7-8	TRBD2	TRBJ2-3	CASSREAGGRVTQYF	TGTGCCAGCAGCCGAGAGGCGGGGGGCCGGGTTACGCAGTATTTT
-	TRBV7-9	-	TRBJ1-2	CASTPSGPPWGYTF	TGTGCCAGCACCCCCTCGGGTCCGCCATGGGGCTACACCTTC
-	TRBV3-1/TRBV3-2	-	TRBJ2-6	CASSPSYSGANVLTF	TGTGCCAGCAGCCCTTCCTACTCTGGGGCCAACGTCCTGACTTTC
-	TRBV15	TRBD1	TRBJ2-5	CATGTGGYQETQYF	TGTGCCACCGGAACAGGGGGGTACCAAGAGACCCAGTACTTC
-	TRBV7-7	TRBD2	TRBJ2-1	CASSSLAGEAYNEQFF	TGTGCCAGCAGCTCTCTAGCGGGAGAGGCTTACAATGAGCAGTTCTTC
once	TRBV6-1	TRBD1	TRBJ1-1	CASRLTGANTEAFF	TGTGCCAGCAGACTTACAGGGGCGAACACTGAAGCTTTCTTT
-	TRBV6-6	-	TRBJ1-2	CASSYEGNYGYTF	TGTGCCAGCAGTTACGAGGGTAACTATGGCTACACCTTC
-	TRBV7-3	TRBD1	TRBJ2-7	CASSLQDRVVSYEQYF	TGTGCCAGCAGCTTACAGGACAGGGTTGTCTCCTACGAGCAGTACTTC
-	TRBV7-9	TRBD2	TRBJ2-5	CASSLPGTSGMRETQYF	TGTGCCAGCAGCTTACCAGGGACTAGCGGGATGAGGGAGACCCAGTACTTC
-	TRBV9	-	TRBJ2-5	CASSVHRDMIQETQYF	TGTGCCAGCAGCGTCCACCGGGACATGATACAAGAGACCCAGTACTTC
-	TRBV6-2/TRBV6-3	-	TRBJ2-1	CASSYYREPDEQFF	TGTGCCAGCAGTTACTATCGGGAGCCCGATGAGCAGTTCTTC
-	TRBV29-1	TRBD2	TRBJ2-1	CSVNLAGGPYNEQFF	TGCAGCGTTAACCTAGCGGGAGGGCCATACAATGAGCAGTTCTTC
-	TRBV5-4	-	TRBJ2-5	CASSFRPPGETQYF	TGTGCCAGCAGCTTCCGGCCCCCAGGGGAGACCCAGTACTTC
-	TRBV11-2	TRBD1	TRBJ2-4	CASSPGTVKNIQYF	TGTGCCAGCAGCCCGGGGACAGTTAAAAACATTCAGTACTTC
-	TRBV5-6	TRBD2	TRBJ2-5	CASSLAPGGGETQYF	TGTGCCAGCAGCTTGGCCCCGGGAGGGGGAGAGACCCAGTACTTC
-	TRBV11-2	TRBD2	TRBJ2-1	CASTRGGGRAFNEQFF	TGTGCCAGCACCCGCGGGGGCGGGAGGGCCTTCAATGAGCAGTTCTTC
once	TRBV11-2	TRBD1	TRBJ1-4	CASSLVYTGGEKLFF	TGTGCCAGCAGCTTAGTTTATACAGGGGGAGAAAAACTGTTTTTT
-	TRBV5-1	-	TRBJ2-1	CASSSSGDADNEQFF	TGCGCCAGCAGCTCATCAGGGGATGCGGACAATGAGCAGTTCTTC
-	TRBV6-5	TRBD1	TRBJ2-5	CASSNGQGVVETQYF	TGTGCCAGCAGTAACGGACAGGGGGTGGTGGAGACCCAGTACTTC
-	TRBV18	TRBD1	TRBJ2-5	CASSTGGIETQYF	TGTGCCAGCTCAACAGGGGGCATCGAGACCCAGTACTTC
-	TRBV7-8	-	TRBJ1-2	CASSPSPAGVGYTF	TGTGCCAGCAGCCCCTCCCCCGCAGGGGTCGGCTACACCTTC
-	TRBV15	TRBD1	TRBJ2-7	CATSRDWGQGYEQYF	TGTGCCACCAGCAGAGATTGGGGACAGGGCTACGAGCAGTACTTC
-	TRBV7-9	TRBD1	TRBJ1-2	CASSLEGQGRYGYTF	TGTGCCAGCAGCTTAGAGGGACAGGGAAGGTATGGCTACACCTTC
-	TRBV7-2	TRBD2	TRBJ2-2	CASSLTSRLAAGELFF	TGTGCCAGCAGCTTAACTTCCCGACTAGCGGCCGGGGAGCTGTTTTTT
-	TRBV7-9	TRBD1	TRBJ2-3	CASSSHQTGVPPSTDTQYF	TGTGCCAGCAGCTCACACCAAACAGGGGTCCCACCTAGCACAGATACGCAGTATTTT
-	TRBV5-1	-	TRBJ1-1	CASSLPGGKNTEAFF	TGCGCCAGCAGCTTGCCCGGGGGGAAGAACACTGAAGCTTTCTTT
-	TRBV7-9	-	TRBJ1-6	CASSFRGEYNSPLHF	TGTGCCAGCAGCTTTCGCGGGGAGTATAATTCACCCCTCCACTTT
-	TRBV7-9	TRBD1	TRBJ1-3	CASSRQGLSGNTIYF	TGTGCCAGCAGCCGACAGGGGCTCTCTGGAAACACCATATATTTT
few	TRBV19	-	TRBJ1-2	CASSINRDIDGYTF	TGTGCCAGTAGTATAAACCGGGACATCGATGGCTACACCTTC
-	TRBV12-5	TRBD2	TRBJ2-1	CASAPRLAGGDEQFF	TGTGCTAGTGCCCCCCGACTAGCGGGGGGGGACGAGCAGTTCTTC
-	TRBV9	TRBD1	TRBJ1-2	CASNPGQALYGYTF	TGTGCCAGCAATCCGGGACAGGCGCTATATGGCTACACCTTC
-	TRBV3-1/TRBV3-2	-	TRBJ1-2	CASSQGALSGYTF	TGTGCCAGCAGCCAAGGAGCCTTGAGTGGCTACACCTTC
many	TRBV10-3	TRBD1	TRBJ1-2	CAITDRGRSSVYGYTF	TGTGCCATCACCGACAGGGGGCGTTCGTCGGTATATGGCTACACCTTC
-	TRBV27	-	TRBJ2-1	CASSLSSGNEQFF	TGTGCCAGCAGTTTATCATCGGGAAATGAGCAGTTCTTC
-	TRBV6-5	TRBD2	TRBJ2-2	CASNGGRGTGELFF	TGTGCCAGCAATGGCGGGAGAGGTACCGGGGAGCTGTTTTTT